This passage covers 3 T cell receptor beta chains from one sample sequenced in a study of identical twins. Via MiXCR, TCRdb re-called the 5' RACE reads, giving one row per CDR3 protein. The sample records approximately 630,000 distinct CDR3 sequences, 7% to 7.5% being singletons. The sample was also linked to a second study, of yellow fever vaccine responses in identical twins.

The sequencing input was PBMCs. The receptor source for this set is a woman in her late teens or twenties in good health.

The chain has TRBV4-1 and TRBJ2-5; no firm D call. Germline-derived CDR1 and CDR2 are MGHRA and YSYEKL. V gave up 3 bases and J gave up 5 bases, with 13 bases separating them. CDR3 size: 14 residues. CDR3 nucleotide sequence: TGCGCCAGCAGCCAGACGGCGGCCGGGGAGACCCAGTACTTC. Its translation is CASSQTAAGETQYF.

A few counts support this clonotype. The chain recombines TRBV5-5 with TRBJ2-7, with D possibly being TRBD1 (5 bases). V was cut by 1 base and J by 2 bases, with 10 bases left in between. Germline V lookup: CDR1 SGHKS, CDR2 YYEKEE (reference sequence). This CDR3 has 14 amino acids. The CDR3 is CASSLTGITYEQYV. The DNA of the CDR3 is TGTGCCAGCAGCTTGACAGGAATTACCTACGAGCAGTACGTC.

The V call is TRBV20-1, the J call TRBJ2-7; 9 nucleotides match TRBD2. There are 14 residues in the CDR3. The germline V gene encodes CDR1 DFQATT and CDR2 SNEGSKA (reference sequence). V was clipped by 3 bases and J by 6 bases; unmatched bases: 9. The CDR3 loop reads CSASSLREGFEQYF. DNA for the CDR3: TGCAGTGCTAGTTCTTTGCGGGAGGGATTCGAGCAGTACTTC.